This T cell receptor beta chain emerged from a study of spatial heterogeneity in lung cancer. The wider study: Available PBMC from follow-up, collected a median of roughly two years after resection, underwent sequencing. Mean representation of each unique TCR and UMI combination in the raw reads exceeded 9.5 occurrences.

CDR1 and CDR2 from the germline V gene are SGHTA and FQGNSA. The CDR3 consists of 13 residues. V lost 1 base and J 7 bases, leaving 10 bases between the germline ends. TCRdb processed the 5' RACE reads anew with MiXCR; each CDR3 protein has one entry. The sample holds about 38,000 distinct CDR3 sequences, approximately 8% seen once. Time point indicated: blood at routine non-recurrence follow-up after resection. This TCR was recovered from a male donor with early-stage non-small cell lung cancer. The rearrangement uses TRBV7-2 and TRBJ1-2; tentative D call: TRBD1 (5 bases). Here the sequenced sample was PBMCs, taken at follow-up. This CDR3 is CASSLGQGSGYTF. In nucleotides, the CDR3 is TGTGCCAGCAGCTTAGGTCAGGGAAGTGGCTACACCTTC.